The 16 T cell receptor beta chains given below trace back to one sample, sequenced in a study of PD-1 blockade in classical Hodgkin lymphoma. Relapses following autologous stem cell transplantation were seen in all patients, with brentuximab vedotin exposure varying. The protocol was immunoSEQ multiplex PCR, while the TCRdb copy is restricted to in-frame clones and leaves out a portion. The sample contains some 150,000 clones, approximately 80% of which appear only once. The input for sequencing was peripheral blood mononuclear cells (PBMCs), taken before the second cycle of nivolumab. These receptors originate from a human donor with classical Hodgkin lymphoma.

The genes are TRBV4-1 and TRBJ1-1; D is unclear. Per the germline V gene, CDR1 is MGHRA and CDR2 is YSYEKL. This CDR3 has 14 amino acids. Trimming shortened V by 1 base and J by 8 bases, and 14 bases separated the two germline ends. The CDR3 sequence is CASSQARGTREAFF. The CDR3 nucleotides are TGCGCCAGCAGCCAAGCCCGCGGAACCCGGGAAGCTTTCTTT.

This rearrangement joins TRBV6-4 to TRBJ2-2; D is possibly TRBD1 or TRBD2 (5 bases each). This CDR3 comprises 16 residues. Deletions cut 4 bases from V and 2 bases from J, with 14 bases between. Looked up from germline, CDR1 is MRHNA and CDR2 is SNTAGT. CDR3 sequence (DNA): TGTGCCAGCAGTGTCGGGACGGCTTCCAACACCGGGGAGCTGTTTTTT. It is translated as CASSVGTASNTGELFF.

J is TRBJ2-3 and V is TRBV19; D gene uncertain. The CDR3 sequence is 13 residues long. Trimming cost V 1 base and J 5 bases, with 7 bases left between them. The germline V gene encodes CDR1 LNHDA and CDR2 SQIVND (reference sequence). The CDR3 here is CASSIVNEDTQYF. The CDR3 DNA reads TGTGCCAGTAGTATAGTCAACGAAGATACGCAGTATTTT.

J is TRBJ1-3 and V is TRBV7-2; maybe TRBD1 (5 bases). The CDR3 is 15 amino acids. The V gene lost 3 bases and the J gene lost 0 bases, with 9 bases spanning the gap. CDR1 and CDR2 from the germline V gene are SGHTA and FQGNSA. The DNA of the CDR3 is TGTGCCAGCAGCTTTTCTGGGGGCTCTGGAAACACCATATATTTT. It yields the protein CASSFSGGSGNTIYF. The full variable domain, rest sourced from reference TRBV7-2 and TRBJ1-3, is GAGVSQSPSNKVTEKGKDVELRCDPISGHTALYWYRQSLGQGLEFLIYFQGNSAPDKSGLPSDRFSAERTGGSVSTLTIQRTQQEDSAVYLCASSFSGGSGNTIYFGEGSWLTVV.

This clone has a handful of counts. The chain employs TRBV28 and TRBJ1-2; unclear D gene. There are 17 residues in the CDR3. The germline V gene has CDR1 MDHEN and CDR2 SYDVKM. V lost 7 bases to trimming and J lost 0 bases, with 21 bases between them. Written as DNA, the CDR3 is TGTGCCAGCAAGTGGGGTGTCTCCGTCCGGGCTAACTATGGCTACACCTTC. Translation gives CASKWGVSVRANYGYTF.

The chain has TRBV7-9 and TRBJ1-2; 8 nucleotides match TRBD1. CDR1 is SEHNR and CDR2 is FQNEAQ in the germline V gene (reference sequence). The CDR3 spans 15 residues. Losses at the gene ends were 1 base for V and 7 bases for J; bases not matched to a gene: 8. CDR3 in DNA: TGTGCCAGCAGCTTAGTTTGGGACAGGCTCCCTGGCTACACCTTC. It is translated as CASSLVWDRLPGYTF.

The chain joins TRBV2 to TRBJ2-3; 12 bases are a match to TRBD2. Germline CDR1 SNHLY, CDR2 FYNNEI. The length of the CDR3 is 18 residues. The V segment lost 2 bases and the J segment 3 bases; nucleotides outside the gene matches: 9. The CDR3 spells CASSERGSSGRETDTQYF. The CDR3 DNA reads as TGTGCCAGCAGTGAAAGGGGGTCTAGCGGGAGGGAGACAGATACGCAGTATTTT.

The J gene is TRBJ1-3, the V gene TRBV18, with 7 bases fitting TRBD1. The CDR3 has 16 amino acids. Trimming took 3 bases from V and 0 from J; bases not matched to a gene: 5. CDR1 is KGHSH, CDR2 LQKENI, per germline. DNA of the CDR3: TGTGCCAGCTCACCGGGACAGCCCTTCTCTGGAAACACCATATATTTT. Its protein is CASSPGQPFSGNTIYF.

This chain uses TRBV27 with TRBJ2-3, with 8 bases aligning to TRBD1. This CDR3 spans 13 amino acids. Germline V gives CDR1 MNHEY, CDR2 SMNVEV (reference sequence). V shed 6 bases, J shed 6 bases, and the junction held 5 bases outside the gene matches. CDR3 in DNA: TGTGCCAGCAGGGGCAGGGGGCTGGATACGCAGTATTTT. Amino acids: CASRGRGLDTQYF.

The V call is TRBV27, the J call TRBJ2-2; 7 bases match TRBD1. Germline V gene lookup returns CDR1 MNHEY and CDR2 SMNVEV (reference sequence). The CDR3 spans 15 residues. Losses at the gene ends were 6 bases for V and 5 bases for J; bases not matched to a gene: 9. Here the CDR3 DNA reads TGTGCCAGCAGACCGACAGGGCCGGCGACCGGGGAGCTGTTTTTT. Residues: CASRPTGPATGELFF.

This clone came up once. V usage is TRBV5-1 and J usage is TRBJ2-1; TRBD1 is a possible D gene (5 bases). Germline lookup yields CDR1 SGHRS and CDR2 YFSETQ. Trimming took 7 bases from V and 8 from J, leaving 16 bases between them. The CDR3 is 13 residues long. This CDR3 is CASSWGPDDEQFF. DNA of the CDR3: TGCGCCAGCTCCTGGGGCCCCGACGATGAGCAGTTCTTC.

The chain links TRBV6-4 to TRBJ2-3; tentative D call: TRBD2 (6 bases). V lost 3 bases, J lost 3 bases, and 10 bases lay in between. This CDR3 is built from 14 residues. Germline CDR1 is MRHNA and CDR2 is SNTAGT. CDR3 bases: TGTGCCAGCAGTGAGGGCGGGGTGACAGATACGCAGTATTTT. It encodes CASSEGGVTDTQYF.

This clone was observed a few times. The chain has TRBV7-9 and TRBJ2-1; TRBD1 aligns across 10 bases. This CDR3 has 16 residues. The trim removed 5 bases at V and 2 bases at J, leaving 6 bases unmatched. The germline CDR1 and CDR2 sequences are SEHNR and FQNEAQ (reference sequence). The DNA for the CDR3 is TGTGCCAGCAGCAGCCGGGACAGGGGTACCTACAATGAGCAGTTCTTC. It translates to CASSSRDRGTYNEQFF.

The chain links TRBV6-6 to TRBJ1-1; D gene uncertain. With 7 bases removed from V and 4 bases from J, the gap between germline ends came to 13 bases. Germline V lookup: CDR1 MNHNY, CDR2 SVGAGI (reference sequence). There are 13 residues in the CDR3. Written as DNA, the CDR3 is TGTGCCAGCATGGAGAGAGTCTTCACTGAAGCTTTCTTT. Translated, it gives CASMERVFTEAFF.

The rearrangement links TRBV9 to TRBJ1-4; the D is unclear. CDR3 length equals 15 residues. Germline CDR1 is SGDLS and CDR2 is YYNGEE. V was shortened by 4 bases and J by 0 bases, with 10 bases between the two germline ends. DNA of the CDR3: TGTGCCAGCAGCTCAAGCTATACAACTAATGAAAAACTGTTTTTT. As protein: CASSSSYTTNEKLFF.

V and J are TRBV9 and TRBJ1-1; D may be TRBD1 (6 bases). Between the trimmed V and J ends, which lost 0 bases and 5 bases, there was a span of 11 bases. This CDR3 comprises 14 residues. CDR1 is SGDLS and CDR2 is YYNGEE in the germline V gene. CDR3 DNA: TGTGCCAGCAGCGTAGACAGGAGGGGGACTGAAGCTTTCTTT. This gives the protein CASSVDRRGTEAFF.